The rows below give T cell receptor beta chains drawn from one sample of a study of regulatory T cells in long-lasting Graves disease. Each CDR3 protein is one row after TCRdb ran MiXCR on the multiplex PCR reads. Among approximately 490,000 distinct CDR3 sequences, roughly 17% were seen once, and the ten largest hold over 9%. The data were also submitted as part of a second study, on T cells in Graves' hyperthyroidism and ophthalmopathy.

Specimen: peripheral blood mononuclear cells (PBMCs), collected at new diagnosis, from a patient treated with antithyroid drugs. The receptor source for this set is a man in his forties or fifties with Graves disease. Each CDR3 is given with its conserved first and last residue. The D gene is left open where the match is weak. Clone size appears in some rows only: once, few, many, or a class for an expanded clone.

j_call v_call clone_size d_call cdr3_nt cdr3_aa
TRBJ2-3 TRBV27 many . TGTGCCAGCAGCGGATGGGCTAGCGAGAGCACAGATACGCAGTATTTT CASSGWASESTDTQYF
TRBJ1-4 TRBV6-2/TRBV6-3 . . TGTGCCAGCAGTGCGGACAGACATAATGAAAAACTGTTTTTT CASSADRHNEKLFF
TRBJ2-1 TRBV5-1 many . TGCGCCAGCAGCTTGGAATCTGAGCAGTTCTTC CASSLESEQFF
TRBJ2-7 TRBV3-1 many TRBD1 TGTGCCAGCAGCCAACTCGGACAGGGGGACGAGCAGTACTTC CASSQLGQGDEQYF
TRBJ1-1 TRBV5-1 many . TGCGCCAGCAGCTTGGAGGCTCGGGGGACCACTGAAGCTTTCTTT CASSLEARGTTEAFF
TRBJ2-7 TRBV4-1 many TRBD2 TGCGCCAGCAGACCCTTAGCGGGAGCGTTCTACGAGCAGTACTTC CASRPLAGAFYEQYF
TRBJ2-2 TRBV12-5 . TRBD2 TGTGCTAGTGGTTTCGACCCTGGAGGGAGGGGCACCGGGGAGCTGTTTTTT CASGFDPGGRGTGELFF
TRBJ1-1 TRBV6-5 . . TGTGCCAGCAGTTACGTGGAAACGATCGGATACACTGAAGCTTTCTTT CASSYVETIGYTEAFF
TRBJ2-4 TRBV29-1 . TRBD2 TGCAGCGTTGAGGGATTAGCGGGAGAGAAGAACATTCAGTACTTC CSVEGLAGEKNIQYF
TRBJ1-5 TRBV12-3/TRBV12-4 many . TGTGCCAGCCGTATGCGAGGGGATCAGCCCCAGCATTTT CASRMRGDQPQHF
TRBJ2-7 TRBV3-1 . . TGTGCCAGCAGCCAACGGGGCAATGAGCAGTACTTC CASSQRGNEQYF
TRBJ2-1 TRBV20-1 few . TGCAGTGCTAGATCTGGCTCCTACAATGAGCAGTTCTTC CSARSGSYNEQFF
TRBJ1-5 TRBV28 many . TGTGCCAGCAGTTGGGGGTTTCAGCCCCAGCATTTT CASSWGFQPQHF
TRBJ2-7 TRBV6-1 . TRBD1 TGTGCCAGCAGCGCCCGACAGGGACCCTCCTACGAGCAGTACTTC CASSARQGPSYEQYF
TRBJ1-1 TRBV5-6 few . TGTGCCAGCAGCTTGGACTGGTATGGGGCGAACACTGAAGCTTTCTTT CASSLDWYGANTEAFF
TRBJ1-2 TRBV2 few . TGTGCCAGCAGTGAAGAGGACCGTAGCTACACCTTC CASSEEDRSYTF